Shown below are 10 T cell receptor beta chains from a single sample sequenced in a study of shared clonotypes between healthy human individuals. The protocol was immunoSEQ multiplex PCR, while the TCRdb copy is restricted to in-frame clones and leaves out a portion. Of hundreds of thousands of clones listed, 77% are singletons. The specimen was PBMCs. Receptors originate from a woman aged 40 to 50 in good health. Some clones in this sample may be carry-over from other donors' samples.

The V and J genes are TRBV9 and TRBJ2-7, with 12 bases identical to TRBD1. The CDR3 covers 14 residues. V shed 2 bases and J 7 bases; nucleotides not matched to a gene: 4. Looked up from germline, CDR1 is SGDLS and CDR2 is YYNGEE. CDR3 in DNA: TGTGCCAGCAGCGTGGGACAGGGGGCGCGAGAGCAGTACTTC. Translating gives CASSVGQGAREQYF.

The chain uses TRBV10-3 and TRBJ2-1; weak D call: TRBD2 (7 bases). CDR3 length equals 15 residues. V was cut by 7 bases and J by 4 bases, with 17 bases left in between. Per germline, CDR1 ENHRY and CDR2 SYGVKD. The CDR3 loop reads CAIKGGGRLYNEQFF. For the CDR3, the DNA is TGTGCCATCAAGGGGGGGGGCCGCTTGTACAATGAGCAGTTCTTC.

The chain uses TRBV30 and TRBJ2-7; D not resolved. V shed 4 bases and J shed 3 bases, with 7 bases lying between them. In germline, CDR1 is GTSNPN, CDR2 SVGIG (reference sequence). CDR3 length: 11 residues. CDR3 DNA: TGTGCCTGGAACCTCAACTACGAGCAGTACTTC. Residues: CAWNLNYEQYF.

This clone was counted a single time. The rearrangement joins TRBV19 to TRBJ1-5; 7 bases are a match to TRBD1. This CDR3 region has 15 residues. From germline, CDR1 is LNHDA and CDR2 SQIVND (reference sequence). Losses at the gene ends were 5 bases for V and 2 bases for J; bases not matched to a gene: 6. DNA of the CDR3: TGTGCCAGTAGTCCTACAGGGGAGGGCAATCAGCCCCAGCATTTT. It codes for CASSPTGEGNQPQHF.

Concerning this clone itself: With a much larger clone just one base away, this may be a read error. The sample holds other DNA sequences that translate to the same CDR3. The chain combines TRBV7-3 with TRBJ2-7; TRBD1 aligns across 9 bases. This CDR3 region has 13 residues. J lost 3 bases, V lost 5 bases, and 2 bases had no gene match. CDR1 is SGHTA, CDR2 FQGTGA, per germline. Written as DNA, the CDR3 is TGTGCCAGCAGCCCGGGACAGGGCTACGAGCAGTACTTC. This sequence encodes CASSPGQGYEQYF. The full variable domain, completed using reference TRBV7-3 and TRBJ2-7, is GAGVSQTPSNKVTEKGKYVELRCDPISGHTALYWYRQSLGQGPEFLIYFQGTGAADDSGLPNDRFFAVRPEGSVSTLKIQRTERGDSAVYLCASSPGQGYEQYFGPGTRLTVT.

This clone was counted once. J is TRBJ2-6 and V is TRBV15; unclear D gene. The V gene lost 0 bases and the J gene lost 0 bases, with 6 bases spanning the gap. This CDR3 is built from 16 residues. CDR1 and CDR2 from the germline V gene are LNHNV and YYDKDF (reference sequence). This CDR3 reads CATSRDESSGANVLTF. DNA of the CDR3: TGTGCCACCAGCAGAGATGAGTCCTCTGGGGCCAACGTCCTGACTTTC.

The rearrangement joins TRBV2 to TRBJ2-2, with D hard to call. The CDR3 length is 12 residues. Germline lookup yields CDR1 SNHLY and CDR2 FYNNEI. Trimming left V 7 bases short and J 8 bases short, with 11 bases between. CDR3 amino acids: CASKPVVGELFF. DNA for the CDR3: TGTGCCAGCAAGCCAGTGGTTGGGGAGCTGTTTTTT.

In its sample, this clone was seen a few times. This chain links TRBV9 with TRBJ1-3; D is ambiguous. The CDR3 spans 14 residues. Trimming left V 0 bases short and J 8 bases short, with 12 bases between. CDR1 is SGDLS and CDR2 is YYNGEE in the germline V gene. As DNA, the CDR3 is TGTGCCAGCAGCGTAGCGCACAACGCGGACACCATATATTTT. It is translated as CASSVAHNADTIYF.

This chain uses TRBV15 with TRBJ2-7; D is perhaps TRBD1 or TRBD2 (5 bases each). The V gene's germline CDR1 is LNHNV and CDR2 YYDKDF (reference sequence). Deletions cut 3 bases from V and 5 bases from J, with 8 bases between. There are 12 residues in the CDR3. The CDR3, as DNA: TGTGCCACCAGCAGGCTGGGGGACGAGCAGTACTTC. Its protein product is CATSRLGDEQYF. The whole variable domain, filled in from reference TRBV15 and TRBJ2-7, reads DAMVIQNPRYQVTQFGKPVTLSCSQTLNHNVMYWYQQKSSQAPKLLFHYYDKDFNNEADTPDNFQSRRPNTSFCFLDIRSPGLGDTAMYLCATSRLGDEQYFGPGTRLTVT.

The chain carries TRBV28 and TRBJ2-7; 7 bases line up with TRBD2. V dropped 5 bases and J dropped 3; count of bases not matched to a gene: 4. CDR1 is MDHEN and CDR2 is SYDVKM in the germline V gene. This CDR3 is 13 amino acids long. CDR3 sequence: CASSPAGVYEQYF. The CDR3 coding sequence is TGTGCCAGCAGTCCGGCGGGAGTCTACGAGCAGTACTTC.